This T cell receptor beta chain originates from a study of Tregs in tolerant kidney transplant recipients. Broader study findings: Validation in larger populations is needed because few patients were studied.

V lost 0 bases, J lost 2 bases, and 3 bases stayed unmatched. The CDR3 spans 15 residues. Germline loops: CDR1 SGHRS, CDR2 YFSETQ. Assay used: immunoSEQ multiplex PCR; TCRdb lists only in-frame clones, some missing. The data contain under 300,000 clones, more than 65% of them seen just once; the ten biggest clones take up around 0.61%. Regarding this clone: Antigen unknown.

This TCR was recovered from a human donor in good health. The sample consisted of CD4+ T cells from blood. The chain couples TRBV5-1 to TRBJ2-7; 9 nucleotides agree with TRBD2. The CDR3 is CASSLEVAGAYEQYF. CDR3 nucleotide sequence: TGCGCCAGCAGCTTGGAGGTAGCGGGAGCCTACGAGCAGTACTTC.